One T cell receptor beta chain is described in this entry. The sample holds a few counts of this clonotype. What this receptor recognizes is not known. Per-base quality was not reported, and no clone a single base away is much larger than it. TCRdb records Illumina NovaSeq 6000 as the sequencer. TCRalpha and TCRbeta cDNA libraries were constructed by 5'RACE with constant-segment primers, with sample barcodes and unique molecular identifiers being introduced. Trizol reagent was used to extract RNA from every sample. Library amplification was performed in two PCR steps, and a second sample barcode and Illumina TruSeq adapters were introduced in the second step. Sequencing of the libraries was done on an Illumina NovaSeq, producing 2 x 150 bp paired-end reads. Under the source paper's analysis protocol: Reads were demultiplexed and collapsed into UMI-guided consensus sequences with migec v1.2.7. With mixcr v2.1.11, UMI consensuses were aligned to TRA and TRB V and J templates and assembled into clonotypes. A clonotype was counted as expanded or contracted only if both edgeR and NoisET called the change significant, with noise models trained on biological replicates. edgeR calls used a false discovery rate-adjusted p below 0.01 and a log2 fold-change threshold of 1. PCA with hierarchical clustering of max-normalized trajectories of the 1000 most abundant clonotypes was used as exploratory dynamics analysis. Separately sequenced CD4+ and CD8+ repertoires were used to assign the CD4 or CD8 phenotype of responding clones. Using fastp trimming at Q25 and MiXCR clonotype assembly, TCRdb reanalyzed the public sequencing data and kept in-frame beta chains. When rows share a CDR3 protein, they turn into one entry using the most common DNA and genes. These V and J calls are TCRdb output, not the study's own analysis. The sample includes about 110,000 distinct CDR3 sequences, with approximately 13% observed a single time. In total, the top ten clones hold around 26% of the sample.

Between the V and J ends, shortened by 5 bases and 1 base respectively, the junction contains 5 bases. CDR1 and CDR2, per the germline V gene, are SQVTM and ANQGSEA. The CDR3 sequence holds 11 residues, the cysteine and phenylalanine included. The CDR3 DNA has 33 bases and is translated from base 1. The source of the sample is a study of T-cell memory formation after mild COVID-19 (dated by TCRdb to 2020 to 2023). Regarding the study in general: TCR sequence clusters from the two donors were found to be largely donor specific. Two young, previously healthy adult volunteers made up the cohort, one male and one female. Longitudinal TCRalpha and TCRbeta repertoire sequencing tracked T-cell clones expanding and contracting after mild COVID-19 in two donors. What the study reported, not specific to this receptor: The study included only a couple of mild cases, and larger cohorts that include severe cases with pre-infection samples were judged to be necessary. Some responding clones were detected in pre-infection memory, suggesting pre-existing cross-reactive memory T cells joined the SARS-CoV-2 response. Contracting CD4+ clones turned up mainly in the CM and EM memory subsets, whereas EMRA was where CD8+ clones were enriched. Whether the second-wave clones peaking on day 37 were SARS-CoV-2 specific was not confirmed. Clones that contracted from day 15 to 85 showed balanced CD4/CD8 phenotypes, whereas a second wave of clones that expanded from day 15 to 37 leaned towards CD4+.

Ficoll-Paque density gradient centrifugation was used to isolate PBMCs. The receptor comes from an adult woman who had mild COVID-19 (a few samples of this study predate the infection). The sample titles of this study are shuffled in the database, so cell type and time point are left out; the donor was told from shared clones. The chain links TRBV29-1 with TRBJ1-1, and TRBD1 may be the D gene, going by 5 matching bases. Sequencing was done on a sample of PBMCs or a T cell subset sorted from them (not recorded which). The DNA is as follows: TGCAGCGTTAGGGGGAACACTGAAGCTTTCTTT. The encoded protein is CSVRGNTEAFF.